Following are 20 T cell receptor beta chains from one sample sequenced in a study of shared T cell receptors in the human thymus. TCRdb's copy holds only in-frame clones and misses some; the assay was immunoSEQ multiplex PCR. The data show roughly 68,000 clones, with over 90% seen just once and less than 0.04% held by the top ten. The sample taken for sequencing was thymocytes. The receptor source for this set is a human donor.

J is TRBJ2-3 and V is TRBV19, with 10 bases identical to TRBD2. Losses at the gene ends were 6 bases for V and 5 bases for J; bases not matched to a gene: 8. Germline V CDR1 and CDR2: LNHDA, SQIVND (reference sequence). The CDR3 length is 15 residues. The CDR3 is CASRASGGGGDTQYF. CDR3 bases: TGTGCCAGTAGGGCTAGCGGGGGAGGTGGAGATACGCAGTATTTT.

The gene calls are TRBV7-2 and TRBJ2-7; 10 positions agree with TRBD2. V dropped 7 bases and J dropped 5; count of bases not matched to a gene: 8. This CDR3 spans 14 amino acids. The germline V gene encodes CDR1 SGHTA and CDR2 FQGNSA. This CDR3 is CASTTLAGVDEQYF. The CDR3, as DNA: TGTGCCAGCACCACCCTAGCGGGGGTTGACGAGCAGTACTTC.

V gene TRBV5-6 combines with J gene TRBJ2-7; D is uncertain. Trimming took off 0 bases at V and 1 base at J, with 2 bases between the two ends. CDR1 SGHDT and CDR2 YYEEEE come from the germline V gene. The CDR3 is 12 residues long. CDR3 residues: CASSLESYEQYF. The CDR3 region has the DNA TGTGCCAGCAGCTTGGAATCCTACGAGCAGTACTTC.

This chain uses TRBV21-1 with TRBJ2-2. TRBV21-1 is a pseudogene segment. The CDR3 length is 14 residues. Here the CDR3 reads CASSKCWNTGELFF. The CDR3 bases are TGTGCCAGCAGCAAGTGTTGGAACACCGGGGAGCTGTTTTTT.

This chain uses TRBV5-1 with TRBJ2-5, with D uncertain. Trimming took off 1 base at V and 5 bases at J, with 6 bases between the two ends. The CDR3 length is 12 residues. CDR1 is SGHRS and CDR2 is YFSETQ in the germline V gene. DNA for the CDR3: TGCGCCAGCAGCTTGAAAAGGGAGACCCAGTACTTC. This gives the protein CASSLKRETQYF.

The chain recombines TRBV4-2 with TRBJ1-2; weak D call: TRBD1 (5 bases). The germline V gene has CDR1 LGHNA and CDR2 YNFKEQ. The CDR3 length is 17 residues. V was trimmed by 1 base and J by 5 bases, leaving 20 bases between them. The chain's CDR3 is CASSQVGDPRWGYGYTF. The CDR3 DNA reads TGTGCCAGCAGCCAAGTAGGGGACCCCCGCTGGGGGTATGGCTACACCTTC.

The CDR3 loop is CASSYRDRKGDGTQYF. The CDR3 nucleotides are TGTGCCAGCAGTTATCGGGACCGTAAGGGGGATGGTACGCAGTATTTT. The chain employs TRBV27 and TRBJ2-3; D may be TRBD1 (6 bases). This CDR3 is built from 16 residues. V lost 4 bases to trimming and J lost 8 bases, with 22 bases between them. CDR1 and CDR2 from the germline V gene are MNHEY and SMNVEV (reference sequence).

The genes are TRBV5-5 and TRBJ2-3; D is possibly TRBD1 (5 bases). The CDR3 extends over 15 amino acids. CDR1 and CDR2 from the germline V gene are SGHKS and YYEKEE (reference sequence). V lost 4 bases and J 4 bases, leaving 16 bases between the germline ends. The CDR3 DNA reads TGTGCCAGCAGCCTGAGGAGCAGGGTCCCAGATACGCAGTATTTT. This encodes CASSLRSRVPDTQYF.

This clone was seen once. The J gene is TRBJ1-1, the V gene TRBV19; D may be TRBD1 (6 bases). The CDR3 is made up of 17 amino acids. Germline CDR1 reads LNHDA; CDR2 reads SQIVND (reference sequence). Trimming took 4 bases from V and 0 from J, leaving 18 bases between them. CDR3 in amino acids: CASSTNLQGFMNTEAFF. The CDR3 DNA sequence: TGTGCCAGTAGTACAAACCTCCAGGGGTTCATGAACACTGAAGCTTTCTTT.

The chain couples TRBV10-3 to TRBJ1-1, with D unresolved. Germline V gene lookup returns CDR1 ENHRY and CDR2 SYGVKD. V gave up 10 bases and J gave up 1 base, with 10 bases separating them. The CDR3 length is 12 residues. The CDR3 region is CATNSGNTEAFF. CDR3 nucleotides: TGTGCCACCAACAGCGGGAACACTGAAGCTTTCTTT.

J is TRBJ2-5 and V is TRBV6-5; possible D gene TRBD2, 7 bases. Looked up from germline, CDR1 is MNHEY and CDR2 is SVGAGI. The V and J ends lost 5 bases and 5 bases respectively, with 15 bases between them. The CDR3 sequence is 14 residues long. CDR3 region: CASSPPGGGETQYF. Here the CDR3 DNA reads TGTGCCAGCAGTCCGCCGGGGGGCGGGGAGACCCAGTACTTC.

The genes are TRBV5-5 and TRBJ1-2, with 10 bases identical to TRBD1. The V gene end was trimmed by 4 bases and the J gene end by 2 bases; junction bases not matched to a gene: 2. The CDR3 covers 14 residues. Germline V gives CDR1 SGHKS, CDR2 YYEKEE (reference sequence). In nucleotides, the CDR3 is TGTGCCAGCAGCGCGGGACAGGGGAACTATGGCTACACCTTC. Translating it yields CASSAGQGNYGYTF.

The chain combines TRBV11-3 with TRBJ2-6, with D maybe TRBD1 (6 bases). The ends were cut back, 3 bases at V and 2 bases at J, with 11 bases in the middle. The germline V gene encodes CDR1 SGHNT and CDR2 YENEEA. The CDR3 length is 16 residues. CDR3 sequence (DNA): TGTGCCAGCAGCTTCCACAGGGCGACTGGGGCCAACGTCCTGACTTTC. Translated: CASSFHRATGANVLTF.

The J gene is TRBJ2-7, the V gene TRBV7-9, with D perhaps matching TRBD1 (5 bases). The CDR3 contains 16 residues. The V end lost 4 bases, the J end lost 0 bases, and 16 bases lay between the germline ends. The germline V gene encodes CDR1 SEHNR and CDR2 FQNEAQ (reference sequence). CDR3 loop: CASSYPRGHGSYEQYF. The CDR3 coding sequence is TGTGCCAGCAGCTACCCTCGTGGACACGGCTCCTACGAGCAGTACTTC.

The chain carries TRBV27 and TRBJ1-6; TRBD1 is a possible D gene (5 bases). Germline V CDR1 and CDR2: MNHEY, SMNVEV (reference sequence). V lost 6 bases and J lost 0, with 30 bases in between. This CDR3 has 22 amino acids. CDR3 amino acids: CASSSGPRHPTRASSYNSPLHF. CDR3 sequence (DNA): TGTGCCAGCAGCTCGGGACCACGACACCCTACCCGAGCAAGCTCCTATAATTCACCCCTCCACTTT.

The chain has TRBV4-1 and TRBJ2-5; 7 positions agree with TRBD2. The CDR3 runs 16 residues. CDR1 and CDR2 (germline): MGHRA, YSYEKL. V shed 0 bases and J 4 bases; nucleotides not matched to a gene: 8. The CDR3, as DNA: TGCGCCAGCAGCCAAGAAGAAGGCGGGGAGGGAGAGACCCAGTACTTC. Amino acids: CASSQEEGGEGETQYF.

The rearrangement joins TRBV7-2 to TRBJ2-5; D may match TRBD1 or TRBD2 (6 bases each). Trimming cost V 8 bases and J 2 bases, with 18 bases left between them. CDR3 length: 15 amino acids. The germline CDR1 and CDR2 sequences are SGHTA and FQGNSA. This CDR3 is CASRKGAGTQETQYF. The CDR3 DNA is TGTGCCAGCCGTAAGGGCGCGGGGACACAAGAGACCCAGTACTTC.

The rearrangement uses TRBV27 and TRBJ2-7; either TRBD1 or TRBD2 may fit D (5 bases each). Germline values: CDR1 MNHEY, CDR2 SMNVEV (reference sequence). V was clipped by 3 bases and J by 3 bases, with 18 bases between them. The CDR3 extends over 16 amino acids. In DNA, the CDR3 is TGTGCCAGCAGTTTGAGGGGATTACGGAGGCACTACGAGCAGTACTTC. It yields the protein CASSLRGLRRHYEQYF.

The chain couples TRBV25-1 to TRBJ2-3; unclear D gene. This CDR3 contains 11 residues. With 6 bases removed from V and 6 bases from J, the gap between germline ends came to 7 bases. Germline V gene lookup returns CDR1 MGHDK and CDR2 SYGVNS. The CDR3 here is CASRNTDTQYF. The CDR3, as DNA: TGTGCCAGCAGGAATACGGATACGCAGTATTTT. Full variable domain (outside the CDR3, taken from reference TRBV25-1 and TRBJ2-3): EADIYQTPRYLVIGTGKKITLECSQTMGHDKMYWYQQDPGMELHLIHYSYGVNSTEKGDLSSESTVSRIRTEHFPLTLESARPSHTSQYLCASRNTDTQYFGPGTRLTVL.

The genes are TRBV5-1 and TRBJ2-1, with D uncertain. The CDR3 is 15 residues long. CDR1 and CDR2 (germline): SGHRS, YFSETQ. V was clipped by 2 bases and J by 0 bases, with 9 bases between them. CDR3 DNA: TGCGCCAGCAGCTTTAAGGGCTACTCCTACAATGAGCAGTTCTTC. This sequence encodes CASSFKGYSYNEQFF.